This entry lists 27 T cell receptor beta chains sequenced from one sample in a study of a mutant IDH1 vaccine in newly diagnosed glioma. Sequenced by immunoSEQ multiplex PCR; TCRdb stores in-frame clones only, minus some. This table holds roughly 84,000 clones, roughly four fifths found once. Time point of the sample: baseline, week 1 (first vaccination visit). Treatment specified: pre-vaccination baseline after standard-of-care therapy. Sequences were derived from PBMCs, sampled from a glioma patient treated with radiotherapy, temozolomide or both. Receptors were obtained from a man between 40 and 49 years old with glioma. Some clones in this sample may be carry-over from other donors' samples.

Only one count was recorded for this clone. V gene TRBV4-2 combines with J gene TRBJ2-3; tentatively, D is TRBD2 (6 bases). V lost 3 bases to trimming and J lost 1 base, with 8 bases between them. The germline V gene encodes CDR1 LGHNA and CDR2 YNFKEQ. The CDR3 totals 14 residues. The DNA of the CDR3 is TGTGCCAGCAGCCAGGGGGAGGGCACAGATACGCAGTATTTT. It codes for CASSQGEGTDTQYF.

This rearrangement joins TRBV7-8 to TRBJ2-2, with 7 bases identical to TRBD2. The germline V gene has CDR1 SGHVS and CDR2 FQNEAQ. The CDR3 has 19 residues. Trimming cost V 4 bases and J 0 bases; bases outside gene matches: 14. Here the CDR3 reads CASSSSGLVLSANTGELFF. The CDR3 DNA reads TGTGCCAGCAGCTCCTCCGGACTAGTACTATCCGCGAACACCGGGGAGCTGTTTTTT. Full variable domain (remainder filled in from reference TRBV7-8 and TRBJ2-2): GAGVSQSPRYKVAKRGQDVALRCDPISGHVSLFWYQQALGQGPEFLTYFQNEAQLDKSGLPSDRFFAERPEGSVSTLKIQRTQQEDSAVYLCASSSSGLVLSANTGELFFGEGSRLTVL.

The chain links TRBV5-1 to TRBJ1-1; TRBD1 might be the D (5 bases). Germline lookup yields CDR1 SGHRS and CDR2 YFSETQ. The CDR3 has 15 amino acids. Trimming removed 4 bases from V and 0 bases from J, with 13 bases in between. This CDR3 reads CASSQRGTMNTEAFF. The CDR3 DNA reads as TGCGCCAGCAGCCAGAGGGGCACTATGAACACTGAAGCTTTCTTT.

CDR3 in amino acids: CASSFRQGGTGTEAFF. The CDR3 DNA is TGTGCCAGCAGTTTTCGACAGGGGGGGACGGGGACTGAAGCTTTCTTT. The rearrangement joins TRBV6-6 to TRBJ1-1; 9 bases are shared with TRBD1. CDR3 length: 16 residues. Trimming at V came to 4 bases and at J to 5 bases, leaving 11 bases not matched to a gene. Per germline, CDR1 MNHNY and CDR2 SVGAGI (reference sequence).

This chain connects TRBV30 to TRBJ1-2, with 7 bases that match TRBD1. The CDR3 is 14 amino acids. V was clipped by 3 bases and J by 4 bases; unmatched bases: 8. CDR1 and CDR2 from the germline V gene are GTSNPN and SVGIG (reference sequence). CDR3 residues: CAWSRQGRSYGYTF. The CDR3 DNA sequence: TGTGCCTGGAGCCGACAGGGACGGAGCTATGGCTACACCTTC. The variable domain in full, completed from reference TRBV30 and TRBJ1-2, reads SQTIHQWPATLVQPVGSPLSLECTVEGTSNPNLYWYRQAAGRGLQLLFYSVGIGQISSEVPQNLSASRPQDRQFILSSKKLLLSDSGFYLCAWSRQGRSYGYTFGSGTRLTVV.

This rearrangement joins TRBV29-1 to TRBJ1-2, with 9 bases that match TRBD1. Germline loops: CDR1 SQVTM, CDR2 ANQGSEA. The junction had 14 bases not matched to a gene; V was cut back by 7 bases and J by 8 bases. The CDR3 loop spans 14 amino acids. The CDR3 nucleotides read TGCAGCGCGACCCCCGGGACAGGGTTTGGCGGCTACACCTTC. Encoded protein: CSATPGTGFGGYTF.

The chain joins TRBV9 to TRBJ2-1; 7 bases are shared with TRBD1. The CDR3 extends over 15 amino acids. V lost 4 bases, J lost 4 bases, and 8 bases stayed unmatched. Looked up from germline, CDR1 is SGDLS and CDR2 is YYNGEE. The CDR3 region is CASSLQGSGYNEQFF. CDR3 sequence (DNA): TGTGCCAGCAGCCTACAGGGGAGCGGTTACAATGAGCAGTTCTTC. Based on the CDR3 plus reference TRBV9 and TRBJ2-1, the full variable domain is DSGVTQTPKHLITATGQRVTLRCSPRSGDLSVYWYQQSLDQGLQFLIQYYNGEERAKGNILERFSAQQFPDLHSELNLSSLELGDSALYFCASSLQGSGYNEQFFGPGTRLTVL.

The chain couples TRBV5-4 to TRBJ1-6; D unresolved. V lost 4 bases, J lost 8 bases, and 13 bases lay in between. Germline V gives CDR1 SGHNT, CDR2 YYREEE (reference sequence). The CDR3 sequence is 14 residues long. DNA for the CDR3: TGTGCCAGCAGCCCCGGCGGGCGCCATTCACCCCTCCACTTT. Its protein is CASSPGGRHSPLHF. The whole variable domain, remainder taken from reference TRBV5-4 and TRBJ1-6, is ETGVTQSPTHLIKTRGQQVTLRCSSQSGHNTVSWYQQALGQGPQFIFQYYREEENGRGNFPPRFSGLQFPNYSSELNVNALELDDSALYLCASSPGGRHSPLHFGNGTRLTVT.

The table lists this clone with a count of one. The J gene is TRBJ2-7, the V gene TRBV5-8; the D gene is possibly TRBD1 (5 bases). Trimming took off 0 bases at V and 6 bases at J, with 7 bases between the two ends. Germline V gene data show CDR1 as SGHTS and CDR2 as YDEGEE. This CDR3 is 12 amino acids long. CDR3 sequence: CASSLDRFEQYF. The CDR3 DNA follows: TGTGCCAGCAGCTTGGACAGGTTCGAGCAGTACTTC.

The J gene is TRBJ2-5, the V gene TRBV7-9, with D perhaps TRBD2 (6 bases). In germline, CDR1 is SEHNR, CDR2 FQNEAQ (reference sequence). Trimming pared 4 bases from V and 5 bases from J, leaving 11 bases between. There are 13 residues in the CDR3. CDR3 amino acids: CASSSYGGETQYF. The CDR3 nucleotides are TGTGCCAGCAGCTCCTACGGAGGGGAGACCCAGTACTTC. The full variable domain, rest sourced from reference TRBV7-9 and TRBJ2-5, is DTGVSQNPRHKITKRGQNVTFRCDPISEHNRLYWYRQTLGQGPEFLTYFQNEAQLEKSRLLSDRFSAERPKGSFSTLEIQRTEQGDSAMYLCASSSYGGETQYFGPGTRLLVL.

This clone was counted once. The chain is built from TRBV27 and TRBJ2-5, with D possibly matching TRBD2 (6 bases). Per germline, CDR1 MNHEY and CDR2 SMNVEV (reference sequence). This CDR3 comprises 14 residues. With 5 bases removed from V and 1 base from J, the gap between germline ends came to 11 bases. The CDR3 here is CASSVRDGQETQYF. In DNA form, the CDR3 reads TGTGCCAGCAGTGTGCGGGACGGCCAAGAGACCCAGTACTTC.

The rearrangement uses TRBV4-1 and TRBJ1-2; D is uncertain. Germline values: CDR1 MGHRA, CDR2 YSYEKL. The V and J ends lost 2 bases and 4 bases respectively, with 5 bases between them. CDR3 length equals 12 residues. CDR3 DNA: TGCGCCAGCAGCCAATCCGGCTATGGCTACACCTTC. This encodes CASSQSGYGYTF.

This chain links TRBV27 with TRBJ2-7; D gene unclear. CDR1 MNHEY and CDR2 SMNVEV come from the germline V gene (reference sequence). This CDR3 has 15 amino acids. Trimming shortened V by 5 bases and J by 0 bases, and 14 bases separated the two germline ends. CDR3 region: CASSPDPPNSYEQYF. The DNA of the CDR3 is TGTGCCAGCAGTCCAGACCCCCCTAACTCCTACGAGCAGTACTTC.

V and J are TRBV2 and TRBJ2-7; D perhaps matches TRBD2 (6 bases). Looked up from germline, CDR1 is SNHLY and CDR2 is FYNNEI. V dropped 4 bases and J dropped 4 bases, with 8 bases sitting between them. The CDR3 has 12 residues. The CDR3 bases are TGTGCCAGCAGTGTTGGGGGGTACGAGCAGTACTTC. Amino acids: CASSVGGYEQYF. The full variable domain, its missing parts supplied by reference TRBV2 and TRBJ2-7, is EPEVTQTPSHQVTQMGQEVILRCVPISNHLYFYWYRQILGQKVEFLVSFYNNEISEKSEIFDDQFSVERPDGSNFTLKIRSTKLEDSAMYFCASSVGGYEQYFGPGTRLTVT.

This chain uses TRBV30 with TRBJ1-1, with D unresolved. Germline CDR1 GTSNPN, CDR2 SVGIG (reference sequence). The CDR3 is 11 amino acids. V shed 2 bases and J shed 6 bases, with 7 bases lying between them. The DNA of the CDR3 is TGTGCCTGGAGTAAATCAGCTGAAGCTTTCTTT. Its translation is CAWSKSAEAFF.

The gene calls are TRBV29-1 and TRBJ1-2; 8 nucleotides agree with TRBD1. The V gene end was trimmed by 4 bases and the J gene end by 4 bases; junction bases not matched to a gene: 8. The CDR3 is 14 amino acids. Germline V CDR1 and CDR2: SQVTM, ANQGSEA. CDR3 bases: TGCAGCGTTGCCGGGACAGGCACTTTCTATGGCTACACCTTC. It is translated as CSVAGTGTFYGYTF.

The CDR3 is CASSITSGNYEQYF. CDR3 sequence (DNA): TGTGCCAGCAGCATAACTAGCGGCAACTACGAGCAGTACTTC. The rearrangement joins TRBV7-8 to TRBJ2-7; 8 bases agree with TRBD2. Germline values: CDR1 SGHVS, CDR2 FQNEAQ. The CDR3 loop spans 14 amino acids. With V trimmed by 5 bases and J by 3 bases, 6 bases remained unmatched.

The chain is built from TRBV7-6 and TRBJ1-4, with D perhaps matching TRBD1 (6 bases). The germline V gene has CDR1 SGHVS and CDR2 FNYEAQ. The CDR3 sequence is 14 residues long. The ends were cut back, 5 bases at V and 7 bases at J, with 14 bases in the middle. The CDR3 reads CASSGRGRGEKLFF. The CDR3 DNA sequence: TGTGCCAGCAGCGGTCGGGGGCGCGGTGAAAAACTGTTTTTT. The full variable domain, in which reference TRBV7-6 and TRBJ1-4 provide the parts outside the CDR3, is GAGVSQSPRYKVTKRGQDVALRCDPISGHVSLYWYRQALGQGPEFLTYFNYEAQQDKSGLPNDRFSAERPEGSISTLTIQRTEQRDSAMYRCASSGRGRGEKLFFGSGTQLSVL.

The chain couples TRBV20-1 to TRBJ1-2, with D unclear. CDR1 and CDR2 (germline): DFQATT, SNEGSKA (reference sequence). V was clipped by 6 bases and J by 3 bases, with 5 bases between them. CDR3 length: 10 amino acids. CDR3 in amino acids: CSAGDYGYTF. The CDR3 nucleotides read TGCAGTGCAGGCGACTATGGCTACACCTTC.

The chain joins TRBV7-6 to TRBJ1-2; 10 nucleotides agree with TRBD1. The germline gives CDR1 SGHVS, CDR2 FNYEAQ. CDR3 length: 19 amino acids. Trimming at V came to 3 bases and at J to 0 bases, leaving 13 bases not matched to a gene. The CDR3 DNA follows: TGTGCCAGCAGCTTCGCTTCGACCCGACAGGGGGCAACTAACTATGGCTACACCTTC. It yields the protein CASSFASTRQGATNYGYTF.

The chain recombines TRBV13 with TRBJ2-3, with 13 positions matching TRBD2. V was clipped by 5 bases and J by 6 bases; unmatched bases: 8. Germline loops: CDR1 PRHDT, CDR2 FYEKMQ (reference sequence). The CDR3 totals 16 residues. The CDR3 region is CASSTGTSGTQDTQYF. CDR3 bases: TGTGCCAGCAGCACAGGGACTAGCGGGACACAGGATACGCAGTATTTT.

The rearrangement uses TRBV5-1 and TRBJ1-1, with 7 bases identical to TRBD1. J lost 1 base, V lost 2 bases, and 5 bases had no gene match. The CDR3 sequence is 15 residues long. The V gene's germline CDR1 is SGHRS and CDR2 YFSETQ. The CDR3 is CASSFGGTANTEAFF. CDR3 DNA: TGCGCCAGCAGCTTCGGCGGGACAGCGAACACTGAAGCTTTCTTT.

Here the CDR3 reads CASSTLWGADEQYF. The CDR3 region has the DNA TGTGCCAGCAGTACCCTCTGGGGGGCTGACGAGCAGTACTTC. V usage is TRBV27 and J usage is TRBJ2-7, with D perhaps assigned TRBD1 or TRBD2 (6 bases each). The germline gives CDR1 MNHEY, CDR2 SMNVEV (reference sequence). Trimming pared 5 bases from V and 5 bases from J, leaving 16 bases between. The length of the CDR3 is 14 residues.

The gene calls are TRBV4-1 and TRBJ2-3; 10 bases are shared with TRBD2. CDR1 and CDR2 (germline): MGHRA, YSYEKL. This CDR3 region has 18 residues. V gave up 4 bases and J gave up 3 bases; unmatched junction bases: 13. DNA of the CDR3: TGCGCCAGCAGCCCAAGCGCGTCCCCGGGACTAGCGACAGATACGCAGTATTTT. Amino acids: CASSPSASPGLATDTQYF.

This clone was found once. The junction does not match germline at one end; this may be a read error. The chain has TRBV2 and TRBJ1-4; D possibly corresponds to TRBD1 (5 bases). This CDR3 has 17 residues. Per the germline V gene, CDR1 is SNHLY and CDR2 is FYNNEI. For the CDR3, the DNA is TGTGCCAGCAGCGAAGGGGCCTGGACTACAACTAATGAAAAACTGTTTTTT. Its translation: CASSEGAWTTTNEKLFF.

The chain is built from TRBV6-5 and TRBJ2-7, with no clear D. The V and J ends lost 0 bases and 5 bases respectively, with 11 bases between them. Germline V gene sequence: CDR1 MNHEY, CDR2 SVGAGI. The CDR3 is made up of 14 amino acids. CDR3 amino acids: CASSYSRVYDEQYF. The CDR3 DNA is TGTGCCAGCAGTTACTCCCGCGTCTACGACGAGCAGTACTTC.

The CDR3 DNA reads TGTGCCAGCAGCCAAGGGGGTCGCGGCAATCAGCCCCAGCATTTT. This encodes CASSQGGRGNQPQHF. V gene TRBV4-2 combines with J gene TRBJ1-5, with D unresolved. From germline, CDR1 is LGHNA and CDR2 YNFKEQ. The V end was cut by 1 base, the J end by 2 bases, with 9 bases between. The CDR3 loop spans 15 amino acids.